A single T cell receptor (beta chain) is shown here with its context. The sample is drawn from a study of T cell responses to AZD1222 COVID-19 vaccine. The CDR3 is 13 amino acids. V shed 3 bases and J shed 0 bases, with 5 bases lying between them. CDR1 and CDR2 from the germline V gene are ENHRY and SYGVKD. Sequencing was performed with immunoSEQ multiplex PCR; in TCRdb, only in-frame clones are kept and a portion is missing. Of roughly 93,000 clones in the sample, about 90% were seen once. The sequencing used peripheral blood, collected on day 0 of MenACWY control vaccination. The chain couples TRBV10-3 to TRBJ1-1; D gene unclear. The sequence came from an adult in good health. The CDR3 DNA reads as TGTGCCATCAGTGACGATTTGAACACTGAAGCTTTCTTT. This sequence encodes CAISDDLNTEAFF.